The rows below give T cell receptor beta chains drawn from one sample of a study of cytomegalovirus exposure and HLA in healthy donors. Here immunoSEQ multiplex PCR was the method, and the copy in TCRdb shows in-frame clones only, minus some. The sample consists of 270,000 or so clones, about 90% of them appearing once. The sequenced sample was PBMCs. All receptors derive from a girl aged 2 to 9 in good health and CMV-seronegative. Each CDR3 is given with its conserved first and last residue. A D gene is named only where the DNA matches it firmly. Size is omitted from some rows. Given values are once, few, many or a class for expanded clones.

J gene: TRBJ2-1
CDR3 length: 16
clone size: few
V gene: TRBV5-6
D gene: TRBD1
CDR3 protein: CASSLVTGASYNEQFF
CDR3 DNA: TGTGCCAGCAGCTTGGTGACAGGGGCCTCCTACAATGAGCAGTTCTTC

J gene: TRBJ1-1
CDR3 length: 16
clone size: -
V gene: TRBV19
D gene: -
CDR3 protein: CASSIQAGQGQEEAFF
CDR3 DNA: TGTGCCAGTAGTATCCAAGCAGGGCAGGGGCAGGAAGAAGCTTTCTTT

J gene: TRBJ1-1
CDR3 length: 13
clone size: -
V gene: TRBV14
D gene: -
CDR3 protein: CATRIQGSTEAFF
CDR3 DNA: TGTGCCACCCGAATTCAGGGGAGCACTGAAGCTTTCTTT

J gene: TRBJ1-6
CDR3 length: 16
clone size: -
V gene: TRBV5-6
D gene: -
CDR3 protein: CASSAGQRDYNSPLHF
CDR3 DNA: TGTGCCAGCAGCGCAGGACAGCGGGATTATAATTCACCCCTCCACTTT

J gene: TRBJ1-4
CDR3 length: 17
clone size: -
V gene: TRBV6-1
D gene: TRBD1
CDR3 protein: CASSERTGGTVGEELFF
CDR3 DNA: TGTGCCAGCAGTGAGCGGACAGGGGGCACCGTCGGTGAAGAACTGTTTTTT

J gene: TRBJ2-1
CDR3 length: 15
clone size: -
V gene: TRBV5-1
D gene: TRBD2
CDR3 protein: CASSFREGLYNEQFF
CDR3 DNA: TGCGCCAGCAGCTTTCGGGAGGGCCTCTACAATGAGCAGTTCTTC

J gene: TRBJ2-1
CDR3 length: 12
clone size: -
V gene: TRBV6-4
D gene: -
CDR3 protein: CATRSLRHEQFF
CDR3 DNA: TGTGCCACCCGTTCTTTGAGGCATGAGCAGTTCTTC

J gene: TRBJ2-7
CDR3 length: 15
clone size: -
V gene: TRBV19
D gene: -
CDR3 protein: CASSSTGLHSYEQYF
CDR3 DNA: TGTGCCAGTAGTTCCACAGGGCTACACTCCTACGAGCAGTACTTC

J gene: TRBJ2-3
CDR3 length: 14
clone size: -
V gene: TRBV27
D gene: -
CDR3 protein: CASTKPGGRDTQYF
CDR3 DNA: TGTGCCAGCACCAAACCCGGGGGGCGGGATACGCAGTATTTT

J gene: TRBJ2-7
CDR3 length: 13
clone size: once
V gene: TRBV5-6
D gene: -
CDR3 protein: CASSLGLEVEQYF
CDR3 DNA: TGTGCCAGCAGCTTGGGTCTAGAGGTCGAGCAGTACTTC

J gene: TRBJ1-2
CDR3 length: 12
clone size: -
V gene: TRBV6-5
D gene: TRBD1
CDR3 protein: CASSGQGYGYTF
CDR3 DNA: TGTGCCAGCAGTGGACAGGGTTATGGCTACACCTTC

J gene: TRBJ2-7
CDR3 length: 13
clone size: -
V gene: TRBV19
D gene: -
CDR3 protein: CASSIGPGGEQYF
CDR3 DNA: TGTGCCAGTAGTATCGGCCCCGGGGGCGAGCAGTACTTC

J gene: TRBJ2-1
CDR3 length: 15
clone size: -
V gene: TRBV13
D gene: -
CDR3 protein: CASSLSPGPNNEQFF
CDR3 DNA: TGTGCCAGCAGCTTATCGCCAGGCCCCAACAATGAGCAGTTCTTC

J gene: TRBJ2-1
CDR3 length: 13
clone size: -
V gene: TRBV5-5
D gene: -
CDR3 protein: CASSPGLNNEQFF
CDR3 DNA: TGTGCCAGCAGCCCCGGACTGAACAATGAGCAGTTCTTC

J gene: TRBJ2-1
CDR3 length: 16
clone size: once
V gene: TRBV7-9
D gene: TRBD2
CDR3 protein: CASSLEGTSGNNEQFF
CDR3 DNA: TGTGCCAGCAGCTTAGAAGGGACTAGCGGAAATAATGAGCAGTTCTTC

J gene: TRBJ2-1
CDR3 length: 20
clone size: -
V gene: TRBV19
D gene: TRBD2
CDR3 protein: CASSTGLAGRLGSSYNEQFF
CDR3 DNA: TGTGCCAGTAGTACAGGACTAGCGGGTCGACTGGGGAGCTCCTACAATGAGCAGTTCTTC

J gene: TRBJ1-6
CDR3 length: 14
clone size: -
V gene: TRBV30
D gene: TRBD1
CDR3 protein: CAWIQGARNSPLHF
CDR3 DNA: TGTGCCTGGATACAGGGGGCTCGAAATTCACCCCTCCACTTT

J gene: TRBJ1-5
CDR3 length: 14
clone size: once
V gene: TRBV18
D gene: TRBD1
CDR3 protein: CASSPGTGNQPQHF
CDR3 DNA: TGTGCCAGCTCACCAGGGACAGGCAATCAGCCCCAGCATTTT

J gene: TRBJ2-5
CDR3 length: 11
clone size: -
V gene: TRBV10-2
D gene: -
CDR3 protein: CASSGVETQYF
CDR3 DNA: TGCGCCAGCAGTGGAGTCGAGACCCAGTACTTC

J gene: TRBJ2-5
CDR3 length: 13
clone size: -
V gene: TRBV6-1
D gene: -
CDR3 protein: CASSPRVQETQYF
CDR3 DNA: TGTGCCAGCAGTCCCAGGGTCCAAGAGACCCAGTACTTC

J gene: TRBJ2-7
CDR3 length: 17
clone size: -
V gene: TRBV27
D gene: TRBD2
CDR3 protein: CASSLSPFGGGAGEQYF
CDR3 DNA: TGTGCCAGCAGTTTATCGCCCTTTGGCGGGGGGGCCGGGGAGCAGTACTTC

J gene: TRBJ2-1
CDR3 length: 11
clone size: once
V gene: TRBV10-3
D gene: -
CDR3 protein: CAISEIGEQFF
CDR3 DNA: TGTGCCATCAGTGAAATCGGTGAGCAGTTCTTC

J gene: TRBJ2-3
CDR3 length: 12
clone size: -
V gene: TRBV6-1
D gene: -
CDR3 protein: CASSPPSDTQYF
CDR3 DNA: TGTGCCAGCAGTCCCCCTTCAGATACGCAGTATTTT

J gene: TRBJ2-6
CDR3 length: 17
clone size: -
V gene: TRBV5-4
D gene: -
CDR3 protein: CASSLDRFSSGANVLTF
CDR3 DNA: TGTGCCAGCAGCTTGGACAGATTTAGCTCTGGGGCCAACGTCCTGACTTTC

J gene: TRBJ2-1
CDR3 length: 12
clone size: once
V gene: TRBV9
D gene: -
CDR3 protein: CASSVDAGEQFF
CDR3 DNA: TGTGCCAGCAGCGTAGATGCGGGAGAGCAGTTCTTC

J gene: TRBJ2-1
CDR3 length: 17
clone size: -
V gene: TRBV19
D gene: TRBD2
CDR3 protein: CASSIDVETSAYNEQFF
CDR3 DNA: TGTGCCAGTAGTATAGATGTTGAGACTAGCGCCTACAATGAGCAGTTCTTC

J gene: TRBJ2-3
CDR3 length: 17
clone size: -
V gene: TRBV13
D gene: -
CDR3 protein: CASSLEVGSGVGDTQYF
CDR3 DNA: TGTGCCAGCAGCTTAGAGGTGGGATCAGGGGTTGGAGATACGCAGTATTTT

J gene: TRBJ2-2
CDR3 length: 16
clone size: -
V gene: TRBV18
D gene: TRBD2
CDR3 protein: CASSPTRLAGAGELFF
CDR3 DNA: TGTGCCAGCTCACCCACCAGGCTAGCGGGTGCCGGGGAGCTGTTTTTT

J gene: TRBJ2-7
CDR3 length: 14
clone size: -
V gene: TRBV5-6
D gene: -
CDR3 protein: CASSLGQRGNEQYF
CDR3 DNA: TGTGCCAGCAGCTTAGGCCAGCGTGGAAACGAGCAGTACTTC

J gene: TRBJ2-2
CDR3 length: 15
clone size: -
V gene: TRBV6-5
D gene: -
CDR3 protein: CASSYYPGNTGELFF
CDR3 DNA: TGTGCCAGCAGTTACTATCCAGGGAACACCGGGGAGCTGTTTTTT

J gene: TRBJ1-5
CDR3 length: 13
clone size: -
V gene: TRBV6-5
D gene: -
CDR3 protein: CASSYSGFQPQHF
CDR3 DNA: TGTGCCAGCAGTTACTCCGGGTTTCAGCCCCAGCATTTT

J gene: TRBJ1-2
CDR3 length: 15
clone size: -
V gene: TRBV27
D gene: -
CDR3 protein: CATKSADRIYYGYTF
CDR3 DNA: TGTGCCACCAAATCCGCAGACAGGATTTACTATGGCTACACCTTC

J gene: TRBJ1-2
CDR3 length: 11
clone size: -
V gene: TRBV19
D gene: -
CDR3 protein: CASRGAYGYTF
CDR3 DNA: TGTGCCAGTAGGGGGGCCTATGGCTACACCTTC

J gene: TRBJ2-7
CDR3 length: 13
clone size: -
V gene: TRBV6-1
D gene: TRBD2
CDR3 protein: CASRGTSGRTQYF
CDR3 DNA: TGTGCCAGCAGGGGGACTAGCGGGAGGACGCAGTACTTC

J gene: TRBJ1-3
CDR3 length: 14
clone size: -
V gene: TRBV9
D gene: -
CDR3 protein: CASSTVLSGNTIYF
CDR3 DNA: TGTGCCAGCAGCACAGTACTCTCTGGAAACACCATATATTTT

J gene: TRBJ2-1
CDR3 length: 16
clone size: -
V gene: TRBV4-1
D gene: TRBD2
CDR3 protein: CASSQEGTGGLDEQFF
CDR3 DNA: TGCGCCAGCAGCCAAGAAGGAACGGGGGGGCTCGATGAGCAGTTCTTC

J gene: TRBJ2-7
CDR3 length: 15
clone size: -
V gene: TRBV15
D gene: TRBD1
CDR3 protein: CATSSVGTGEGEQYF
CDR3 DNA: TGTGCCACCAGCAGTGTCGGGACAGGGGAAGGCGAGCAGTACTTC

J gene: TRBJ2-1
CDR3 length: 11
clone size: -
V gene: TRBV5-1
D gene: -
CDR3 protein: CASADSNEQFF
CDR3 DNA: TGCGCCAGCGCCGACAGCAATGAGCAGTTCTTC

J gene: TRBJ2-1
CDR3 length: 15
clone size: -
V gene: TRBV9
D gene: TRBD2
CDR3 protein: CASSGQTSGDNEQFF
CDR3 DNA: TGTGCCAGCAGCGGACAGACTAGCGGGGACAATGAGCAGTTCTTC